This T cell receptor beta chain emerged from a study of PD-1 blockade in classical Hodgkin lymphoma (dated by TCRdb to 2018 to 2020). The study in broad terms: Nivolumab dosing was 3 mg/kg intravenously every 2 weeks, continuing until either disease progression or unacceptable toxicity. The study used TCR beta sequencing and CyTOF to define a peripheral blood immune signature of response to PD-1 blockade in classical Hodgkin lymphoma.

The germline V gene gives CDR1 as KGHSH and CDR2 as LQKENI. V is shortened by 3 bases, J by 1 base, and the region joining them spans 12 bases. CDR3 length: 16 amino acids, cysteine to phenylalanine. Solely the CDR3 DNA is kept, with 48 bases framed from the first base. The full study reports these points: Lower diversity was observed in patients in whom nivolumab was started less than 1 year after ASCT, and these patients were excluded from later analyses so that confounding by immune reconstitution would be avoided. Baseline diversity similar to that of newly diagnosed patients was observed in trial patients achieving complete response, whereas significantly lower diversity was observed in partial responders and progressors. CD4+ but not CD8+ TCR diversity rose significantly by C4D1 (p=0.0027 vs p=0.16), most apparent in complete responders (p=0.02). Baseline TCR diversity was reported to be lower in newly diagnosed patients than in healthy donors and to be lower still in relapsed/refractory patients. The study covered only a single clinical trial cohort, and the causes of the repertoire differences, possibly disease activity or prior therapy, were still not defined.

Genomic DNA was extracted with the Qiagen DNeasy kit from unsorted PBMCs and from negatively selected CD4+ and CD8+ fractions. TCR beta CDR3 regions were amplified by immunoSEQ multiplex PCR using primers annealing to V and J segments. A synthetic immune receptor repertoire was used to minimize amplification bias, and any remaining bias was removed computationally after sequencing. On the study's bioinformatics: Repertoire diversity was quantified as the Shannon entropy index using custom Python scripts. Unsorted, CD4+ and CD8+ repertoires were analyzed separately, except in combined analyses where CD4+ and CD8+ sequences were merged in silico. Clonal expansion was defined as at least a 2-fold frequency increase after treatment relative to C1D1, with a pseudocount of 0.5 for undetected baseline clones. Clones with 0 or 1 copy at C1D1 were classified as singleton clones, and clones with 2 or more copies were classified as non-singleton clones. Clones expanded in unsorted samples were assigned a CD4+, CD8+ or unknown annotation through matching of protein sequences in sorted samples from the same patient. Diversity changes from C1D1 to C4D1 were tested in paired samples using Wilcoxon tests. Here the immuneACCESS table is served through TCRdb, limited to in-frame sequences with V and J called. Missing clones are a known gap in these copies; in checked studies unresolved V genes cover under half, and the rest lacks a known reason. The DNA was the basis for D and trimming; V, J and clone size are from that table. The sample table lists fewer than 90,000 clones, about nine tenths of them with a count of one. The top ten clonotypes cover under 25% of the sample.

In this sample, this clone turned up once. There is no known antigen for this receptor. Base qualities are not provided; no much larger clone lies one nucleotide away. The sample's time point, from its label and the paper: cycle 1 day 1 (C1D1), immediately before nivolumab initiation. Every trial patient had relapsed following autologous stem cell transplantation, and prior brentuximab vedotin exposure was what differed among cohorts A, B and C. A total of more than 55 patients with relapsed/refractory classical Hodgkin lymphoma made up the trial cohort, and each patient's best overall response was complete response, partial response or progressive disease. In the multi-cohort phase II CheckMate 205 trial, trial patients received single-agent nivolumab. Best overall response was determined by an independent review committee according to the 2007 International Working Group response criteria. PBMCs from the trial were collected at three points: immediately before nivolumab initiation (C1D1), and during therapy at cycle 2 day 1 and cycle 4 day 1. Peripheral blood was collected in 8 mL Vacutainer Cell Preparation Tubes, from which PBMCs were isolated by centrifugation and then cryopreserved.

The sequence links TRBV18 to TRBJ2-2; the D region possibly corresponds to TRBD1 (6 bases align). The input for sequencing was peripheral blood mononuclear cells (PBMCs), taken at baseline. This sequence was found in a human donor with classical Hodgkin lymphoma. Here the CDR3 is given as CASSPTGTRNTGELFF. At the DNA level, the sequence is TGTGCCAGCTCACCGACCGGGACAAGGAACACCGGGGAGCTGTTTTTT. With all but the CDR3 taken from the reference TRBV18 and TRBJ2-2 genes, the full variable domain is: NAGVMQNPRHLVRRRGQEARLRCSPMKGHSHVYWYRQLPEEGLKFMVYLQKENIIDESGMPKERFSAEFPKEGPSILRIQQVVRGDSAAYFCASSPTGTRNTGELFFGEGSRLTVL.